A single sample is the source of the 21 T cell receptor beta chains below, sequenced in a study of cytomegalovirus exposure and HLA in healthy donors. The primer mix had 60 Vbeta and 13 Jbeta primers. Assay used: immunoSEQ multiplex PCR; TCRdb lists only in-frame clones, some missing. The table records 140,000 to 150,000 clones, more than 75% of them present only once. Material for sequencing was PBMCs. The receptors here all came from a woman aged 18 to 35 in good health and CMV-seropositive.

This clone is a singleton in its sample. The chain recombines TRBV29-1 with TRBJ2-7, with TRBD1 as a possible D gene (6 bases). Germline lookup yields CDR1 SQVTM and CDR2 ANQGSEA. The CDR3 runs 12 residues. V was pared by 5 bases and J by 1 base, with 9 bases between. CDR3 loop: CSVRTASYEQYF. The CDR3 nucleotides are TGCAGCGTTCGGACAGCTTCCTACGAGCAGTACTTC.

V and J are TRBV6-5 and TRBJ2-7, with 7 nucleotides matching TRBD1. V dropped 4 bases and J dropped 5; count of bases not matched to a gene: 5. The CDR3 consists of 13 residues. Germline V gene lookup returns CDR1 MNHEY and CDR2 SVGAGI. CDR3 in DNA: TGTGCCAGCAGTTTCTCGGACAGGAACGAGCAGTACTTC. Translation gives CASSFSDRNEQYF.

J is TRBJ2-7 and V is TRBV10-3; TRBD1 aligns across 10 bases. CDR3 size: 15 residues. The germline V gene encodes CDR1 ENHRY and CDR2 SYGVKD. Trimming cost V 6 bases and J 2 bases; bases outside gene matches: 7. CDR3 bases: TGTGCCATCAGCGGGACAGGGACAGGGGCCTACGAGCAGTACTTC. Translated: CAISGTGTGAYEQYF.

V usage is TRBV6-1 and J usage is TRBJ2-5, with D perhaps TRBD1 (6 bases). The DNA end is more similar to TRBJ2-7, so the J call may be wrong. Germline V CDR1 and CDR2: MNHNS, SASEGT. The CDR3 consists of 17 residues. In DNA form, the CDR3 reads TGTGCCAGCAGTGAATCTTCCCAGGGGATCCTCTCCTACGAGCAGTACTTC. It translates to CASSESSQGILSYEQYF.

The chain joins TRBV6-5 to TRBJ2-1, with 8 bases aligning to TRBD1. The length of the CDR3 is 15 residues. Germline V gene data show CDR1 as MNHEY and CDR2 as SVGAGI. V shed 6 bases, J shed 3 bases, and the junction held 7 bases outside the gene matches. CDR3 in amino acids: CASSQDRGNYNEQFF. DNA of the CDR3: TGTGCCAGCAGCCAAGACAGGGGAAACTACAATGAGCAGTTCTTC.

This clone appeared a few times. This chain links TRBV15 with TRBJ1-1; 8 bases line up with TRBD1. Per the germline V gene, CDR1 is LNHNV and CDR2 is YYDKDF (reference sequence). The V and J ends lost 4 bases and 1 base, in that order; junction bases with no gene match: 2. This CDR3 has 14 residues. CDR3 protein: CATSTDRENTEAFF. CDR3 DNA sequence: TGTGCCACCAGCACGGACAGGGAGAACACTGAAGCTTTCTTT.

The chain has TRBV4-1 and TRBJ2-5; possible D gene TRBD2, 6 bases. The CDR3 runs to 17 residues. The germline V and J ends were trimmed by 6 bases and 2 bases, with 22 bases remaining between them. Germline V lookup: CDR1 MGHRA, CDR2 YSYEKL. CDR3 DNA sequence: TGCGCCAGCAGTAACCCGGGGGTTAATGTTCCACAAGAGACCCAGTACTTC. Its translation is CASSNPGVNVPQETQYF.

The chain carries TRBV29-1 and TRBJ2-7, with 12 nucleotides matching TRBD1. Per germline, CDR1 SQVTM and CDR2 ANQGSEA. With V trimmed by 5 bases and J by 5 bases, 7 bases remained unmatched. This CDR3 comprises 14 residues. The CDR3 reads CSVSPGQGAHEQYF. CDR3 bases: TGCAGCGTTTCACCGGGACAGGGGGCTCACGAGCAGTACTTC.

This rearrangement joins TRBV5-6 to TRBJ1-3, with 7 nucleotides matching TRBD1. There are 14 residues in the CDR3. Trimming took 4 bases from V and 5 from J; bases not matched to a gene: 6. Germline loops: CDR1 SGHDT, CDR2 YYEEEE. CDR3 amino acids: CASSKGAIRNTIYF. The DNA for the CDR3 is TGTGCCAGCAGCAAGGGGGCGATTAGAAACACCATATATTTT.

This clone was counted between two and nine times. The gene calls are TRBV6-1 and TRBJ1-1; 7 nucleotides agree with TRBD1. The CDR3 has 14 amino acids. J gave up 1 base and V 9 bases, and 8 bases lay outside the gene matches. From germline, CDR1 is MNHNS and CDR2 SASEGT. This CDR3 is CASIKQGKNTEAFF. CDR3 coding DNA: TGTGCCAGTATAAAACAGGGGAAGAACACTGAAGCTTTCTTT.

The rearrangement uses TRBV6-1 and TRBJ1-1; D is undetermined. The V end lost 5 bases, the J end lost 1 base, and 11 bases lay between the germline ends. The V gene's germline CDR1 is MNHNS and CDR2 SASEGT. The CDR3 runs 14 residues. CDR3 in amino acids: CASSSSPSNTEAFF. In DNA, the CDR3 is TGTGCCAGCAGTAGCTCCCCGTCGAACACTGAAGCTTTCTTT.

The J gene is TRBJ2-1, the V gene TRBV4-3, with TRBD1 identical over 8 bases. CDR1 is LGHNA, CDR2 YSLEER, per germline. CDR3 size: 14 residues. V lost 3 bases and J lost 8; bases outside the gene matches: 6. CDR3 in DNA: TGCGCCAGCAGCCAGCGACAGGGGCGGGATGAGCAGTTCTTC. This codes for CASSQRQGRDEQFF.

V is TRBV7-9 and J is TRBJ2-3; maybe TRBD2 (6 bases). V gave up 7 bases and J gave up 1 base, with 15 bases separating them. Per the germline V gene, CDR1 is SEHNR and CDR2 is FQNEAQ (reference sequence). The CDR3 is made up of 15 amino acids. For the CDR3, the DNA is TGTGCCAGCATACGGCGGGGAATAGGCACAGATACGCAGTATTTT. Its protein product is CASIRRGIGTDTQYF.

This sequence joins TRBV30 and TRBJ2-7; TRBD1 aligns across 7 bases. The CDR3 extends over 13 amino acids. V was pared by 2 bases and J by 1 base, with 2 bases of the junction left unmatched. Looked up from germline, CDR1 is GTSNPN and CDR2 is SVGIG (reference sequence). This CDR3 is CAWSTDRSYEQYF. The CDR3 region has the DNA TGTGCCTGGAGTACGGACAGGTCCTACGAGCAGTACTTC.

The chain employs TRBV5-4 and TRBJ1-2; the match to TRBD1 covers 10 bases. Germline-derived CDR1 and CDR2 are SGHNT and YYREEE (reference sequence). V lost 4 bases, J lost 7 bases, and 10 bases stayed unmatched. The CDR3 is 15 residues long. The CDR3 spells CASSGGTGAAGGYTF. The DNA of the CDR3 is TGTGCCAGCAGCGGGGGGACAGGGGCTGCAGGTGGCTACACCTTC.

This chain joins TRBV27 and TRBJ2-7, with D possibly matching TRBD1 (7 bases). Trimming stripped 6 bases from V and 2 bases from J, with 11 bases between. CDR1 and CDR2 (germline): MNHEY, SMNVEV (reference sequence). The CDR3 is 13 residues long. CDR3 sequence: CASRGGQTYEQYF. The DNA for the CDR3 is TGTGCCAGCAGGGGGGGACAGACCTACGAGCAGTACTTC.

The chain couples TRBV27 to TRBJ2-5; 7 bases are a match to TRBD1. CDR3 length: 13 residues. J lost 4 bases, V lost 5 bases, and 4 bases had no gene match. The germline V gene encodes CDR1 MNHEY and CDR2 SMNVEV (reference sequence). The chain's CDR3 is CASSPQGRETQYF. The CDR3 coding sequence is TGTGCCAGCAGTCCACAGGGGCGAGAGACCCAGTACTTC.

The CDR3 bases are TGTGCCAGCAGTTTCAGAGGGGGCCCTGAAGCTTTCTTT. Its protein product is CASSFRGGPEAFF. The rearrangement links TRBV28 to TRBJ1-1; 7 bases line up with TRBD1. The CDR3 has 13 amino acids. V lost 3 bases and J lost 6; bases outside the gene matches: 4. The germline CDR1 and CDR2 sequences are MDHEN and SYDVKM. The entire variable domain, with the rest obtained from reference TRBV28 and TRBJ1-1, is as follows: DVKVTQSSRYLVKRTGEKVFLECVQDMDHENMFWYRQDPGLGLRLIYFSYDVKMKEKGDIPEGYSVSREKKERFSLILESASTNQTSMYLCASSFRGGPEAFFGQGTRLTVV.

CDR3: CASSLVDSHQETQYF. The CDR3 DNA reads TGTGCCAGCAGCTTGGTGGACAGCCACCAAGAGACCCAGTACTTC. This sequence joins TRBV5-6 and TRBJ2-5, with a tentative D call TRBD1 (6 bases). Per the germline V gene, CDR1 is SGHDT and CDR2 is YYEEEE. This CDR3 is 15 amino acids long. The V end was cut by 0 bases, the J end by 0 bases, with 9 bases between.

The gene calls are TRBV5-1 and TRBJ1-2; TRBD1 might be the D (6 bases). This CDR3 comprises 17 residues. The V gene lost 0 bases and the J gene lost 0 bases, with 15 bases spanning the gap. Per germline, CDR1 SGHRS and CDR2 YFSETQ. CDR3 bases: TGCGCCAGCAGCTTGGAGGGCAGGGGAGGGCCTAACTATGGCTACACCTTC. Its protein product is CASSLEGRGGPNYGYTF.

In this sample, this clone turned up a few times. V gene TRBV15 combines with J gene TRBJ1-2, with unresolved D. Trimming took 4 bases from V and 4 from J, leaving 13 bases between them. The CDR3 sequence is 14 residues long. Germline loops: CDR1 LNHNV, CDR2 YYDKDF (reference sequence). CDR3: CATSTPRAPYGYTF. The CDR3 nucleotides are TGTGCCACCAGCACTCCGAGGGCGCCCTATGGCTACACCTTC.